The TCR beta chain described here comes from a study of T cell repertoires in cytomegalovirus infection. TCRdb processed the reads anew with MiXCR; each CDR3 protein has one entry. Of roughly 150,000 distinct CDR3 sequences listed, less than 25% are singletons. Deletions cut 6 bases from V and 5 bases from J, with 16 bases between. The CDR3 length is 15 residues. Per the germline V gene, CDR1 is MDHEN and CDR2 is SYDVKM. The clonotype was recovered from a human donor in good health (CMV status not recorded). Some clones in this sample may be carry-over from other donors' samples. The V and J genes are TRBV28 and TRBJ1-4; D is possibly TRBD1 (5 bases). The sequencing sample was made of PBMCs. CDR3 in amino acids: CASSTRGSPNEKLFF. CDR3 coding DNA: TGTGCCAGCAGCACCCGGGGGTCCCCGAATGAAAAACTGTTTTTT.